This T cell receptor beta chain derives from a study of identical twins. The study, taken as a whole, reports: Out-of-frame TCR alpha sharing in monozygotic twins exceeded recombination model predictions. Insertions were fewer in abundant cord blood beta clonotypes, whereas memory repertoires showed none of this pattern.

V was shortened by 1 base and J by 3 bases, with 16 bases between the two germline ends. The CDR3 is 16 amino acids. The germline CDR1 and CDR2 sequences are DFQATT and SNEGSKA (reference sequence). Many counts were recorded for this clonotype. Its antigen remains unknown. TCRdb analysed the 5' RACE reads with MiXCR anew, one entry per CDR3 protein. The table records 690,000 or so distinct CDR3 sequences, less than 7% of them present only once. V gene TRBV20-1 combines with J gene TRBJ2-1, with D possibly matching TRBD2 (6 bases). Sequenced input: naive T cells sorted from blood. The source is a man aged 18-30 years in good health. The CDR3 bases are TGCAGTGCTAGAGGGGGGGTCCACGGTGACTACAATGAGCAGTTCTTC. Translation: CSARGGVHGDYNEQFF.